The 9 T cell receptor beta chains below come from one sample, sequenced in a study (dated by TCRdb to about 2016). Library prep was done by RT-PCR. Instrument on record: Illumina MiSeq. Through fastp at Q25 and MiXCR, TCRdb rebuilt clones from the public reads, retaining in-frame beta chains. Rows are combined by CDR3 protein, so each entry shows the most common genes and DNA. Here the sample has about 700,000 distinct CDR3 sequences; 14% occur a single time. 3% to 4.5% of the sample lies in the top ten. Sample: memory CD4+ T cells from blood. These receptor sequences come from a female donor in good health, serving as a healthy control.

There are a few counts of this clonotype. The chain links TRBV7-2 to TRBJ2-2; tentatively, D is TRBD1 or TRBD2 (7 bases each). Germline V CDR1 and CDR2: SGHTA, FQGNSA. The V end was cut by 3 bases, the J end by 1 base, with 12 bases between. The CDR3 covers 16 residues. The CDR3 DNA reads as TGTGCCAGCAGCTTGGGAGGGGGCATGAACACCGGGGAGCTGTTTTTT. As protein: CASSLGGGMNTGELFF.

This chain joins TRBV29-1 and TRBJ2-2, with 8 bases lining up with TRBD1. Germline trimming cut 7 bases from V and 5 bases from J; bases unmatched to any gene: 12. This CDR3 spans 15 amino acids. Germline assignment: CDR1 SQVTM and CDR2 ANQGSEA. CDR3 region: CSARWLDRGTGELFF. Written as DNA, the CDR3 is TGCAGCGCCCGGTGGCTCGACAGGGGAACCGGGGAGCTGTTTTTT.

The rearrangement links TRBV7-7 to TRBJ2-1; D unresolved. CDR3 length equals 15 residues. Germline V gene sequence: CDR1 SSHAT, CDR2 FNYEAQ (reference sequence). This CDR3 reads CASSMGRTTWNEQFF. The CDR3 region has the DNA TGTGCTAGTAGTATGGGCCGAACTACTTGGAATGAGCAGTTCTTC. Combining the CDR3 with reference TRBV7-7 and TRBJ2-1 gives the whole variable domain GAGVSQSPRYKVTKRGQDVTLRCDPISSHATLYWYQQALGQGPEFLTYFNYEAQPDKSGLPSDRFSAERPEGSISTLTIQRTEQRDSAMYRCASSMGRTTWNEQFFGPGTRLTVL.

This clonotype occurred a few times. The DNA for the CDR3 is TGTGCCATCGCCCCCGGCGGGGGGAACACCGGGGAGCTGTTTTTT. Translated: CAIAPGGGNTGELFF. The chain links TRBV10-3 to TRBJ2-2; TRBD2 agrees at 7 bases. The CDR3 is 15 amino acids. Germline V lookup: CDR1 ENHRY, CDR2 SYGVKD. The trim removed 8 bases at V and 1 base at J, leaving 7 bases unmatched.

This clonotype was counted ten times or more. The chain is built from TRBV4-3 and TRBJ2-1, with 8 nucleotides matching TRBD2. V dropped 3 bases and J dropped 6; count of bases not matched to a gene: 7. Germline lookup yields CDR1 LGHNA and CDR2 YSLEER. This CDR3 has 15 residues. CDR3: CASSHLGTRGNEQFF. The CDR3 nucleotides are TGCGCCAGCAGCCACCTAGGGACTAGGGGCAATGAGCAGTTCTTC.

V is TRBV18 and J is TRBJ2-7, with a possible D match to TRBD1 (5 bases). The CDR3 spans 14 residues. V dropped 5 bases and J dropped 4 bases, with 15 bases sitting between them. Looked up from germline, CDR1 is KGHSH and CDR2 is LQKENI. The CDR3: CASSERQNPYEQYF. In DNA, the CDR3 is TGTGCCAGCTCAGAAAGACAGAATCCTTACGAGCAGTACTTC.

The CDR3, as DNA: TGTGCCAGTAGTATGGGACAGGGGAGAGGGTATAGCAATCAGCCCCAGCATTTT. Amino acids: CASSMGQGRGYSNQPQHF. The J gene is TRBJ1-5, the V gene TRBV3-1, with 10 bases that match TRBD1. J was trimmed by 0 bases and V by 9 bases; bases with no gene match: 14. The CDR3 sequence is 18 residues long. Germline-derived CDR1 and CDR2 are LGHDT and YNNKEL (reference sequence).

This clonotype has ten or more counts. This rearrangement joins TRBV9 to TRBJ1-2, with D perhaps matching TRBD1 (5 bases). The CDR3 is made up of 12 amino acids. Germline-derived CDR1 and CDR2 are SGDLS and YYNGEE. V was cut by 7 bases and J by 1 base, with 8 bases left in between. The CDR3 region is CASGAVNYGYTF. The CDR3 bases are TGTGCCAGCGGGGCAGTTAACTATGGCTACACCTTC.

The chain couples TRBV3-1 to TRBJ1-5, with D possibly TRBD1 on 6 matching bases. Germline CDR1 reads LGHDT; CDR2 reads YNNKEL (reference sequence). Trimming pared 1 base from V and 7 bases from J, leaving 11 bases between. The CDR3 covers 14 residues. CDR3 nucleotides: TGTGCCAGCAGCCAAGGTACGACAGGACAGCCCCAGCATTTT. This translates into CASSQGTTGQPQHF.